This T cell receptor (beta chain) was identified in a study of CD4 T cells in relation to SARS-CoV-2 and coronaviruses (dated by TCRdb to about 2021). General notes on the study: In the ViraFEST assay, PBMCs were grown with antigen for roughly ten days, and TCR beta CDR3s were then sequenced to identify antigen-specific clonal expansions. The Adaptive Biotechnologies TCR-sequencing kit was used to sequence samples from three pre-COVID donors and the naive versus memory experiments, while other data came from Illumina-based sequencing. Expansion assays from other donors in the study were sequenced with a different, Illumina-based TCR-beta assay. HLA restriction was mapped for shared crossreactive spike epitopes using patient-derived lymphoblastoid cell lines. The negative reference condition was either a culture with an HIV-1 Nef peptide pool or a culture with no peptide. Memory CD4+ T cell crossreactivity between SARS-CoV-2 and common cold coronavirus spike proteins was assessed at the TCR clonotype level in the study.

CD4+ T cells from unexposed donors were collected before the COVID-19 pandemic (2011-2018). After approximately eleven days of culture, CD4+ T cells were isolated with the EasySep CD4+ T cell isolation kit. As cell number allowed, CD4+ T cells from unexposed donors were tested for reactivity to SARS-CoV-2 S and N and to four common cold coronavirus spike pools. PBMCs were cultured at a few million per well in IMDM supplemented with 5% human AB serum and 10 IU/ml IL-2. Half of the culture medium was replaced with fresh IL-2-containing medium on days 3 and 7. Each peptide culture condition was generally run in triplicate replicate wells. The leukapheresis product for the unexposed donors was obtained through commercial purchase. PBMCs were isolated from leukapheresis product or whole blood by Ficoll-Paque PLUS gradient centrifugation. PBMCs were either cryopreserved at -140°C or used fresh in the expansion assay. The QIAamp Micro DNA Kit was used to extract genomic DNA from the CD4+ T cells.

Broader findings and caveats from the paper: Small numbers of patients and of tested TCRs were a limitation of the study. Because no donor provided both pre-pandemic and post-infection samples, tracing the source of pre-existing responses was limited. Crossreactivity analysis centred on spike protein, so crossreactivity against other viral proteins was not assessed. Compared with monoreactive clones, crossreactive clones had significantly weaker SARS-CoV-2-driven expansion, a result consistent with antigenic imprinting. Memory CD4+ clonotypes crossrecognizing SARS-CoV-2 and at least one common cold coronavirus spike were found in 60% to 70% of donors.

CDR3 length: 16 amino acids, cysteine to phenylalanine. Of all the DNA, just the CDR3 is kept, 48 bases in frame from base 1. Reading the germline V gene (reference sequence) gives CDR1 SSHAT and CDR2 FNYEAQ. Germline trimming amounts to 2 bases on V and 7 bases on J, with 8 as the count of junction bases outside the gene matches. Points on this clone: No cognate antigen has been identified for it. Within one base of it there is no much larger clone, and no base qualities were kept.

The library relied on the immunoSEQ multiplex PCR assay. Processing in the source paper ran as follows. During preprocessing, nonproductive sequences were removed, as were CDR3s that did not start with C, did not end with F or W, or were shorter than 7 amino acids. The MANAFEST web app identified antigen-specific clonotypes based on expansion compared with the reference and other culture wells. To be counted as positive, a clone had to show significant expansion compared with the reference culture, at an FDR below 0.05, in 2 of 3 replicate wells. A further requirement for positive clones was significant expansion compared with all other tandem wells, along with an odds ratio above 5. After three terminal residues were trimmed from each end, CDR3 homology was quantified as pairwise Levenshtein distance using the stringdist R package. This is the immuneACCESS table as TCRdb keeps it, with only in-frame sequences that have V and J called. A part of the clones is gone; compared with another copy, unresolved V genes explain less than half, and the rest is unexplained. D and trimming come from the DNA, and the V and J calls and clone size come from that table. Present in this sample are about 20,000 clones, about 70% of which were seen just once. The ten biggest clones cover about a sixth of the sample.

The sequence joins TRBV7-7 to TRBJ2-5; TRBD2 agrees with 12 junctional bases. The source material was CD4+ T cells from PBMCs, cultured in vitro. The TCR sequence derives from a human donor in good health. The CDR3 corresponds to CASSLIRTSGEGTQYF. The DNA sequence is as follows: TGTGCCAGCAGCTTAATACGGACTAGCGGGGAAGGGACCCAGTACTTC.